These T cell receptor beta chains were read from a single sample in a study of cytomegalovirus exposure and HLA in healthy donors. The assay was immunoSEQ multiplex PCR, and TCRdb's table has in-frame clones only and misses some. The profile shows over 100,000 clones, approximately 60% of them singletons. Sequencing was done on a sample of PBMCs. The source is a woman between 25 and 40 years old in good health and CMV-seronegative. Each CDR3 is given with its conserved first and last residue. The D gene is left open where the match is weak. The size field is filled for only some rows; it gives once, few, many or a size class.

d_call clone_size cdr3_length j_call v_call cdr3_aa cdr3_nt
- - 13 TRBJ1-2 TRBV15 CATSVLPDTGYTF TGTGCCACCAGCGTCCTCCCGGACACGGGCTACACCTTC
- - 13 TRBJ2-5 TRBV28 CASSRGGGETQYF TGTGCCAGCAGTCGAGGGGGTGGAGAGACCCAGTACTTC
TRBD1 few 17 TRBJ1-1 TRBV4-2 CASSQHRDRGRGTEAFF TGTGCCAGCAGCCAACACCGGGACAGGGGGCGCGGAACTGAAGCTTTCTTT
- - 14 TRBJ1-6 TRBV6-4 CASSAQLLNSPLHF TGTGCCAGCAGTGCACAGCTCTTGAATTCACCCCTCCACTTT
TRBD1 - 16 TRBJ1-2 TRBV7-6 CASSLALGQDWYGYTF TGTGCCAGCAGCTTAGCGCTGGGACAGGATTGGTATGGCTACACCTTC
TRBD2 - 16 TRBJ2-7 TRBV9 CASSTGLAGFFDEQYF TGTGCCAGCAGCACGGGACTAGCGGGATTCTTCGACGAGCAGTACTTC
TRBD2 - 16 TRBJ2-3 TRBV6-4 CASSEGGSTSTDTQYF TGTGCCAGCAGTGAGGGGGGGAGCACTAGCACAGATACGCAGTATTTT
- - 16 TRBJ1-2 TRBV6-5 CASSYFTPKADYGYTF TGTGCCAGCAGTTACTTTACTCCGAAGGCGGACTATGGCTACACCTTC
TRBD2 few 16 TRBJ2-3 TRBV2 CASGAASGIRTDTQYF TGTGCCAGCGGCGCGGCGAGCGGGATCCGCACAGATACGCAGTATTTT
TRBD1 - 15 TRBJ1-6 TRBV5-1 CASSLAGQGNSPLHF TGCGCCAGCAGCTTGGCGGGACAGGGTAATTCACCCCTCCACTTT
TRBD2 once 15 TRBJ2-1 TRBV5-1 CASSLGLAGGSEQFF TGCGCCAGCAGCTTGGGATTAGCGGGAGGTAGTGAGCAGTTCTTC
TRBD2 - 16 TRBJ2-1 TRBV29-1 CSVEAAAGVAYNEQFF TGCAGCGTTGAAGCCGCCGCGGGAGTGGCCTACAATGAGCAGTTCTTC
TRBD1 - 16 TRBJ2-2 TRBV7-7 CASSALVPGTGGELFF TGTGCTAGCAGCGCACTCGTTCCCGGGACAGGGGGGGAGCTGTTTTTT
- - 15 TRBJ1-3 TRBV7-9 CASSYPRFSGNTIYF TGTGCCAGCAGCTACCCACGGTTCTCTGGAAACACCATATATTTT
- - 13 TRBJ2-3 TRBV29-1 CSVELYGTDTQYF TGCAGCGTTGAGTTATATGGCACAGATACGCAGTATTTT
TRBD1 - 15 TRBJ2-7 TRBV7-9 CASSSTYRGSYEQYF TGTGCCAGCAGCTCCACCTACAGGGGCTCCTACGAGCAGTACTTC
TRBD1 - 15 TRBJ1-2 TRBV28 CASRVDRGSAYGYTF TGTGCCAGCAGGGTCGACAGGGGATCAGCCTATGGCTACACCTTC
TRBD2 - 18 TRBJ2-1 TRBV2 CASSAWSYTSGRANEQFF TGTGCCAGCAGTGCATGGTCGTACACTAGCGGGCGTGCCAATGAGCAGTTCTTC
- - 14 TRBJ2-7 TRBV28 CASTLGAGVFEQYF TGTGCCAGCACCCTGGGGGCGGGAGTGTTCGAGCAGTACTTC
TRBD2 - 17 TRBJ2-2 TRBV7-3 CASSLISASGGTGELFF TGTGCCAGCAGCTTAATATCGGCTAGCGGAGGCACCGGGGAGCTGTTTTTT
- - 14 TRBJ1-1 TRBV9 CASSAIRENTEAFF TGTGCCAGCAGCGCAATTCGGGAGAACACTGAAGCTTTCTTT
TRBD1 - 15 TRBJ2-7 TRBV5-4 CASSLGTGITYEQYF TGTGCCAGCAGCTTGGGGACAGGGATAACCTACGAGCAGTACTTC
TRBD1 - 12 TRBJ2-7 TRBV19 CASRQGGGEQYF TGTGCCAGCCGCCAAGGGGGCGGTGAGCAGTACTTC
- once 14 TRBJ2-7 TRBV5-1 CASSSRPGNNEQYF TGCGCCAGCAGCAGCAGGCCAGGGAACAACGAGCAGTACTTC
TRBD1 few 14 TRBJ1-5 TRBV6-5 CASSTRQGYQPQHF TGTGCCAGCAGTACCAGACAGGGCTACCAGCCCCAGCATTTT
- - 14 TRBJ2-5 TRBV29-1 CSVGPLTIPETQYF TGCAGCGTTGGGCCTCTCACCATCCCAGAGACCCAGTACTTC
TRBD2 - 17 TRBJ2-1 TRBV7-2 CASSPGLAGFMGGEQFF TGTGCCAGCAGCCCGGGACTAGCGGGATTTATGGGGGGGGAGCAGTTCTTC
- - 17 TRBJ1-5 TRBV19 CASSGDVSGVSNQPQHF TGTGCCAGTTCCGGAGACGTTTCGGGGGTAAGCAATCAGCCCCAGCATTTT
- - 15 TRBJ2-5 TRBV5-1 CASSATGSGRETQYF TGCGCCAGCAGTGCTACCGGGTCCGGCAGAGAGACCCAGTACTTC
TRBD1 once 14 TRBJ2-7 TRBV2 CASSVRQGPYEQYF TGTGCCAGCAGTGTGAGACAGGGACCCTACGAGCAGTACTTC
TRBD1 - 14 TRBJ1-4 TRBV6-5 CASSTGTGYEKLFF TGTGCCAGCAGCACCGGGACAGGGTACGAAAAACTGTTTTTT
TRBD2 medium-sized 15 TRBJ2-3 TRBV6-1 CASSELAGGPDTQYF TGTGCCAGCAGTGAACTAGCGGGAGGGCCAGATACGCAGTATTTT
- - 15 TRBJ2-6 TRBV19 CASSIGGAGANVLTF TGTGCCAGTAGTATAGGGGGCGCTGGGGCCAACGTCCTGACTTTC
- - 14 TRBJ2-3 TRBV18 CASSPGGGVDTQYF TGTGCCAGCTCACCAGGTGGGGGCGTGGATACGCAGTATTTT
- - 12 TRBJ1-2 TRBV29-1 CSVGALTYGYTF TGCAGCGTTGGGGCACTTACCTATGGCTACACCTTC
TRBD1 - 14 TRBJ1-1 TRBV5-1 CASSTGTGATEAFF TGCGCCAGCAGTACCGGGACAGGGGCCACTGAAGCTTTCTTT
- few 18 TRBJ2-7 TRBV4-3 CASSQDRFGAGTSYEQYF TGCGCCAGCAGCCAAGATAGGTTTGGGGCGGGGACCTCCTACGAGCAGTACTTC
- - 14 TRBJ2-1 TRBV5-1 CASSLGLTNNEQFF TGCGCCAGCAGCCTTGGACTAACTAACAATGAGCAGTTCTTC
TRBD2 - 17 TRBJ2-1 TRBV9 CASSVALIAGGPSEQFF TGTGCCAGCAGCGTAGCTTTGATAGCGGGAGGGCCGAGTGAGCAGTTCTTC
TRBD2 once 11 TRBJ2-7 TRBV20-1 CGSGRRDEQYF TGCGGGAGCGGGAGAAGAGACGAGCAGTACTTC
TRBD2 - 14 TRBJ2-7 TRBV6-5 CASSTTGGSHEQYF TGTGCCAGCAGTACGACCGGGGGGAGCCACGAGCAGTACTTC
TRBD2 - 13 TRBJ2-1 TRBV6-6 CASSSGLAGDLFF TGTGCCAGCAGTTCCGGACTAGCGGGAGATCTGTTCTTC
- - 12 TRBJ2-1 TRBV9 CASSVGENEQFF TGTGCCAGCAGCGTAGGCGAAAATGAGCAGTTCTTC
- few 17 TRBJ1-3 TRBV30 CAWSVRGALLTGNTIYF TGTGCCTGGAGTGTACGGGGGGCGCTATTAACCGGAAACACCATATATTTT
TRBD1 - 18 TRBJ1-5 TRBV19 CASSIIGSVDREGQPQHF TGTGCCAGTAGTATAATCGGGTCCGTGGACAGGGAAGGTCAGCCCCAGCATTTT
- few 14 TRBJ1-1 TRBV6-6 CASSPRGGTSEAFF TGTGCCAGCAGCCCGCGGGGGGGTACTTCTGAAGCTTTCTTT
- - 14 TRBJ1-1 TRBV11-2 CASSPNRENTEAFF TGTGCCAGCAGCCCCAACAGGGAGAACACTGAAGCTTTCTTT
TRBD1 few 14 TRBJ1-2 TRBV28 CASIPNRDRGGYTF TGTGCCAGCATTCCCAACCGGGACAGGGGTGGCTACACCTTC
TRBD1 few 13 TRBJ1-6 TRBV30 CAWNIDRGSPLHF TGTGCCTGGAATATCGACAGGGGTTCACCCCTCCACTTT
- few 13 TRBJ1-2 TRBV28 CASSLGENYGYTF TGTGCCAGCAGTTTAGGAGAGAACTATGGCTACACCTTC
TRBD1 - 16 TRBJ1-3 TRBV19 CASKEDRRHSGNTIYF TGTGCCAGTAAGGAGGACAGGCGCCACTCTGGAAACACCATATATTTT
TRBD1 - 13 TRBJ2-2 TRBV30 CAWGQGAAGELFF TGTGCCTGGGGACAGGGGGCGGCCGGGGAGCTGTTTTTT
- - 14 TRBJ1-5 TRBV9 CASSRVGRGQPQHF TGTGCCAGCAGTAGAGTAGGTAGGGGCCAGCCCCAGCATTTT